These 32 T cell receptor beta chains originate from one sample sequenced in a study of T cells expressing NK-cell markers. TCRdb reanalyzed the 5' RACE reads, giving one entry per CDR3 protein sequence and no DNA. The sample has 200,000 to 300,000 distinct CDR3 sequences; the top ten hold about 4.2%. Material for sequencing was blood T cells: a sorted CD56 or NKG2C T cell subset, CD4+ or CD8+ T cells, or bulk PBMC T cells (not recorded which). The source of these receptors is a woman aged 18-69 years in good health.

The chain is built from TRBV6-5 and TRBJ2-3; the TCRdb D gene call, TRBD1, has no DNA to confirm it. Looked up from germline, CDR1 is MNHEY and CDR2 is SVGAGI. The CDR3 is 13 amino acids. CDR3 sequence reads: CASSSVPSDTQYF.

The chain combines TRBV11-2 with TRBJ1-2. CDR1 is SGHAT, CDR2 FQNNGV, per germline. The CDR3 contains 13 residues. This CDR3 reads CASSRDSDYGYTF.

This chain's CDR3 is CSAGTSVSTGELFF. This chain connects TRBV20-1 to TRBJ2-2; no DNA is available, so the TRBD2 call from TCRdb remains unchecked. The CDR3 runs to 14 residues. Germline CDR1 is DFQATT and CDR2 is SNEGSKA (reference sequence).

V gene TRBV20-1 combines with J gene TRBJ2-1; the D gene TCRdb calls, TRBD2, cannot be checked with no DNA. Germline CDR1 DFQATT, CDR2 SNEGSKA (reference sequence). There are 15 residues in the CDR3. CDR3 amino acids: CSARVTGGRANEQFF.

V usage is TRBV6-1 and J usage is TRBJ2-3; TCRdb proposes TRBD1, but this gene call is untestable without DNA. The CDR3 loop spans 14 amino acids. Germline V gene sequence: CDR1 MNHNS, CDR2 SASEGT. CDR3: CASSDRGSTDTQYF.

The chain recombines TRBV6-5 with TRBJ2-1. The V gene's germline CDR1 is MNHEY and CDR2 SVGAGI. The CDR3 totals 14 residues. The CDR3 reads CASSYGGGYNEQFF.

CDR3 sequence reads: CASSFRTSGFQETQYF. V is TRBV27 and J is TRBJ2-5; TCRdb calls TRBD2, which cannot be checked without DNA. Germline values: CDR1 MNHEY, CDR2 SMNVEV (reference sequence). This CDR3 is built from 16 residues.

The chain's CDR3 is CASSQDLVLGGANVLTF. The V and J genes are TRBV4-3 and TRBJ2-6. This CDR3 has 17 amino acids. Germline values: CDR1 LGHNA, CDR2 YSLEER.

This chain joins TRBV10-3 and TRBJ2-3; TCRdb's D call of TRBD1 is untestable without DNA. CDR3 length: 15 residues. The germline V gene has CDR1 ENHRY and CDR2 SYGVKD. The CDR3 loop reads CAIRPGTGGTDTQYF.

This sequence joins TRBV12-3 or TRBV12-4 and TRBJ1-2; TCRdb's assignment of TRBD1 cannot be checked, as there is no DNA. The CDR3 is made up of 14 amino acids. The CDR3 sequence: CASRAPGGGYGYTF.

This CDR3 is CAWSSLSGSQPQHF. The rearrangement joins TRBV30 to TRBJ1-5. In germline, CDR1 is GTSNPN, CDR2 SVGIG (reference sequence). The CDR3 consists of 14 residues.

The rearrangement uses TRBV19 and TRBJ2-1; TCRdb names TRBD2, which stays unverified in the absence of DNA. This CDR3 spans 16 amino acids. Per germline, CDR1 LNHDA and CDR2 SQIVND (reference sequence). CDR3 region: CASRSGGALSYNEQFF.

The chain uses TRBV4-3 and TRBJ1-2. The CDR3 is 15 amino acids. Germline loops: CDR1 LGHNA, CDR2 YSLEER. The CDR3: CASSQDNSLNYGYTF.

The chain couples TRBV7-2 to TRBJ2-3; TCRdb proposes TRBD1, but this gene call is untestable without DNA. The CDR3 contains 15 residues. Germline CDR1 SGHTA, CDR2 FQGNSA. CDR3 loop: CASSLVTGVPDTQYF.

This chain links TRBV20-1 with TRBJ2-1. The CDR3 contains 16 residues. Germline V gene lookup returns CDR1 DFQATT and CDR2 SNEGSKA (reference sequence). The CDR3 reads CSARSSSGRYYNEQFF.

The rearrangement uses TRBV28 and TRBJ2-3; checking the TCRdb D call of TRBD1 is not possible without DNA. The germline V gene has CDR1 MDHEN and CDR2 SYDVKM. The CDR3 is 13 amino acids. The CDR3 reads CATFFRATDTQYF.

This rearrangement joins TRBV6-5 to TRBJ2-5; TCRdb's D gene call, TRBD1, goes unchecked for lack of DNA. The CDR3 consists of 16 residues. Germline V gene data show CDR1 as MNHEY and CDR2 as SVGAGI. CDR3 amino acids: CASSYRGFTSQETQYF.

This sequence joins TRBV12-3 or TRBV12-4 and TRBJ2-5; there is no DNA to check the TCRdb D call of TRBD2. The CDR3 consists of 15 residues. The CDR3 here is CASSLGAGGGETQYF.

The chain recombines TRBV10-3 with TRBJ2-5; TCRdb's D call of TRBD2 is untestable without DNA. Per germline, CDR1 ENHRY and CDR2 SYGVKD. The CDR3 totals 17 residues. The chain's CDR3 is CAISESTSGGAWETQYF.

The rearrangement links TRBV12-3 or TRBV12-4 to TRBJ1-1. The CDR3 covers 13 residues. This CDR3 reads CASTQTGNTEAFF.

The V call is TRBV6-5, the J call TRBJ1-2. Germline lookup yields CDR1 MNHEY and CDR2 SVGAGI. The length of the CDR3 is 14 residues. CDR3 in amino acids: CASSYSGLNYGYTF.

The chain combines TRBV5-6 with TRBJ1-1; TCRdb calls TRBD1, which cannot be checked without DNA. The germline V gene encodes CDR1 SGHDT and CDR2 YYEEEE. The CDR3 runs to 15 residues. The CDR3 reads CASSDVGQDATEAFF.

This chain connects TRBV12-3 or TRBV12-4 to TRBJ2-5; TCRdb outputs TRBD1, but without DNA this stays unchecked. This CDR3 is built from 14 residues. CDR3 sequence reads: CASSDRGQSETQYF.

V usage is TRBV5-5 and J usage is TRBJ1-2; TCRdb's D gene call, TRBD1, goes unchecked for lack of DNA. Germline V gives CDR1 SGHKS, CDR2 YYEKEE (reference sequence). This CDR3 has 12 residues. CDR3 in amino acids: CASSGERRGYTF.

The chain carries TRBV10-3 and TRBJ2-3; TCRdb lists TRBD2, though no DNA is available to test this call. This CDR3 comprises 15 residues. Germline lookup yields CDR1 ENHRY and CDR2 SYGVKD. The CDR3 protein is CAISGVAGISDTQYF.

The chain carries TRBV3-1 and TRBJ2-3. This CDR3 region has 12 residues. Germline V gene sequence: CDR1 LGHDT, CDR2 YNNKEL (reference sequence). The CDR3 region is CASSHLTDTQYF.

The chain employs TRBV20-1 and TRBJ1-1. Germline CDR1 and CDR2: DFQATT and SNEGSKA (reference sequence). The CDR3 runs 12 residues. The CDR3 sequence is CSARTHQNAAFF.

The chain couples TRBV7-2 to TRBJ1-2. CDR1 and CDR2 from the germline V gene are SGHTA and FQGNSA. This CDR3 comprises 18 residues. CDR3 region: CASSLALGPGPLTYGYTF.

CDR3 protein: CASSLPRGQGNQETQYF. The chain links TRBV3-1 to TRBJ2-5; TCRdb calls TRBD1, which cannot be checked without DNA. This CDR3 spans 17 amino acids. The germline V gene encodes CDR1 LGHDT and CDR2 YNNKEL (reference sequence).

The chain uses TRBV5-1 and TRBJ1-1; the D gene TCRdb calls, TRBD1, cannot be checked with no DNA. The germline V gene has CDR1 SGHRS and CDR2 YFSETQ. The CDR3 spans 13 residues. CDR3 protein: CASSPGQHTEAFF.

This chain links TRBV7-8 with TRBJ1-4; absent DNA, TCRdb's TRBD1 call cannot be checked. The CDR3 covers 14 residues. Germline V CDR1 and CDR2: SGHVS, FQNEAQ. The chain's CDR3 is CASSLGRVGEKLFF. The variable domain in full, completed from reference TRBV7-8 and TRBJ1-4, reads GAGVSQSPRYKVAKRGQDVALRCDPISGHVSLFWYQQALGQGPEFLTYFQNEAQLDKSGLPSDRFFAERPEGSVSTLKIQRTQQEDSAVYLCASSLGRVGEKLFFGSGTQLSVL.

The rearrangement joins TRBV7-2 to TRBJ2-3; TCRdb returns TRBD2, unconfirmable since there is no DNA. The CDR3 runs to 14 residues. CDR1 and CDR2 from the germline V gene are SGHTA and FQGNSA. The CDR3 region is CASSPPPATDTQYF.